Reported below is one TCR beta chain. Its antigen is unknown. Germline V gene sequence: CDR1 MGHRA, CDR2 YSYEKL. After removal of 5 bases from V and 8 bases from J, the junction contained 11 bases not matched to a gene. This CDR3 is built from 14 residues. A multiplex PCR was run with 60 Vbeta primers and 13 Jbeta primers. Original processing methods: It was a later analysis that counted roughly 79 million unique TCR beta chains, of which about 10 million were shared. Profiling relied on immunoSEQ multiplex PCR, and the TCRdb table lists in-frame clones only, not all of them. The V and J calls and clone size were taken over from that table, and D and trimming were inferred from the DNA. The table shows under 200,000 clones, with approximately 79% occurring only once. These data come from a study of cytomegalovirus exposure and HLA in healthy donors. Study results and limitations: Diagnosis of cytomegalovirus status made by the classifier reportedly showed high specificity and sensitivity. Solely CMV serostatus was available to characterize immune exposure. Reportedly, TCR beta sequences accurately predicted HLA-A and HLA-B alleles in most subjects.

The source is a male donor in good health and CMV-seronegative. V usage is TRBV4-1 and J usage is TRBJ1-2, with 7 positions matching TRBD1. Sequencing input: PBMCs. The chain's CDR3 is CASSATGALLGYTF. Written as DNA, the CDR3 is TGCGCCAGCAGCGCCACAGGGGCCCTCTTGGGCTACACCTTC.